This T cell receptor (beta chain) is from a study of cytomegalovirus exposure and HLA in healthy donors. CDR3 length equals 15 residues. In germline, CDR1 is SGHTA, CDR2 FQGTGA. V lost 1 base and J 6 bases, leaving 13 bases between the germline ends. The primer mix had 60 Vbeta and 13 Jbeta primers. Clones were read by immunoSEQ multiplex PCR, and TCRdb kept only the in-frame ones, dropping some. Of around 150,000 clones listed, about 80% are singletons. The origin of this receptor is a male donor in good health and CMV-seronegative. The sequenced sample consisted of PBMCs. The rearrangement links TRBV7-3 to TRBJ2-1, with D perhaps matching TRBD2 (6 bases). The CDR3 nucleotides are TGTGCCAGCAGCTTAAATGGACGGGAGATCAATGAGCAGTTCTTC. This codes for CASSLNGREINEQFF. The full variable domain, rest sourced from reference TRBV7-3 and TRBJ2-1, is GAGVSQTPSNKVTEKGKYVELRCDPISGHTALYWYRQSLGQGPEFLIYFQGTGAADDSGLPNDRFFAVRPEGSVSTLKIQRTERGDSAVYLCASSLNGREINEQFFGPGTRLTVL.